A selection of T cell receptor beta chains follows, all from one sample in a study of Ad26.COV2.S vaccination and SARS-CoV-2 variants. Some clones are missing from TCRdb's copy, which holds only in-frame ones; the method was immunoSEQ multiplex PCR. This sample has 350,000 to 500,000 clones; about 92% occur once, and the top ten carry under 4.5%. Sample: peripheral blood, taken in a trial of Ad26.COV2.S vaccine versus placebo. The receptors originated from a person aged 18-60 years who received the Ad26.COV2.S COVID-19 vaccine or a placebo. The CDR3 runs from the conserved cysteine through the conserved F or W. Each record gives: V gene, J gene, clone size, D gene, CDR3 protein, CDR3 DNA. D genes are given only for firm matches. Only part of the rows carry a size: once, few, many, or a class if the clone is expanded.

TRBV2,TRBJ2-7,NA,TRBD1,CASTIPGQLYEQYF,TGTGCCAGCACTATCCCGGGACAGCTCTACGAGCAGTACTTC
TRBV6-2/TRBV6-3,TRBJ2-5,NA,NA,CASSYTDGETQYF,TGTGCCAGCAGTTACACGGACGGAGAGACCCAGTACTTC
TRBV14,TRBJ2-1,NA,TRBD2,CASSQDVGLLYNEQFF,TGTGCCAGCAGCCAAGATGTGGGACTACTCTACAATGAGCAGTTCTTC
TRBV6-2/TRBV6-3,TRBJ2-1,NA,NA,CASSSKRVWSGYNEQFF,TGTGCCAGCAGTTCAAAGCGGGTCTGGTCTGGGTACAATGAGCAGTTCTTC
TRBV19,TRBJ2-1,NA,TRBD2,CASLPLAGGPSNEQFF,TGTGCCAGTCTTCCCCTAGCGGGAGGGCCCTCAAATGAGCAGTTCTTC
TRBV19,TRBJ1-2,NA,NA,CASSIGQGSTGYTF,TGTGCCAGTAGTATAGGCCAGGGGTCGACTGGCTACACCTTC
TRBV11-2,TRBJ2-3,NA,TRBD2,CASSAAGTRGGTDTQYF,TGTGCCAGCAGCGCCGCCGGGACTAGGGGTGGCACAGATACGCAGTATTTT
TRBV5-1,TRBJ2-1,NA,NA,CASSLAGSDEQFF,TGCGCCAGCAGCTTGGCGGGGAGCGATGAGCAGTTCTTC
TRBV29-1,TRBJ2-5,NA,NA,CSVEDFRGAQETQYF,TGCAGCGTTGAAGATTTTCGGGGGGCGCAAGAGACCCAGTACTTC
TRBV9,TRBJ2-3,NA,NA,CASSVAGSDTQYF,TGTGCCAGCAGCGTAGCGGGTTCAGATACGCAGTATTTT
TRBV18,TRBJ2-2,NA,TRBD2,CASSPGTSGTNTGELFF,TGTGCCAGCTCACCTGGGACTAGCGGGACCAACACCGGGGAGCTGTTTTTT
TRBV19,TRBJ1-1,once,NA,CASSPMYPQGSGTEAFF,TGTGCCAGTAGCCCCATGTATCCGCAGGGGAGTGGCACTGAAGCTTTCTTT
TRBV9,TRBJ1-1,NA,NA,CASSVAGQGEAFF,TGTGCCAGCAGCGTAGCTGGGCAGGGTGAAGCTTTCTTT
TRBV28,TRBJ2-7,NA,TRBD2,CASSLSGMGSYEQYF,TGTGCCAGCAGTTTGAGCGGGATGGGTTCCTACGAGCAGTACTTC
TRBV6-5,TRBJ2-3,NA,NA,CASEQGTTTDTQYF,TGTGCCAGCGAGCAGGGTACAACAACAGATACGCAGTATTTT
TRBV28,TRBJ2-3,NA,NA,CASSFGAGRTDTQYF,NA
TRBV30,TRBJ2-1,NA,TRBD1,CACDRESGNEQFF,TGTGCCTGCGACAGGGAATCCGGCAATGAGCAGTTCTTC
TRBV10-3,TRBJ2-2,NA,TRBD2,CAISESSSGRGTGELFF,TGTGCCATCAGTGAGTCTTCTAGCGGGAGGGGCACCGGGGAGCTGTTTTTT
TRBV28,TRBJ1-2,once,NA,CASSPGRTVNYGYTF,TGTGCCAGCAGTCCAGGCCGGACAGTCAACTATGGCTACACCTTC
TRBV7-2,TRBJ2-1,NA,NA,CASSLDGRGHNEQFF,TGTGCCAGCAGCTTAGACGGCAGGGGCCACAATGAGCAGTTCTTC
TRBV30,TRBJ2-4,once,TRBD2,CAWDPGLAGGNIQYF,TGTGCCTGGGATCCGGGACTAGCGGGGGGAAACATTCAGTACTTC
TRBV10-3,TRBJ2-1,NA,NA,CAIMGDKEQFF,TGTGCCATCATGGGTGATAAGGAGCAGTTCTTC
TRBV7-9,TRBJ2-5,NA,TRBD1,CASSWGTGELETQYF,TGTGCCAGCAGCTGGGGGACAGGGGAACTGGAGACCCAGTACTTC
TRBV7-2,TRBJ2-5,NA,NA,CASSLGGGETQYF,TGTGCCAGCAGCTTGGGGGGTGGAGAGACCCAGTACTTC